This is a list of T cell receptor beta chains from one sample in a study of identical twins. TCRdb re-called the 5' RACE reads through MiXCR, storing one row per CDR3 protein. Found here are 1.5 million to 2 million distinct CDR3 sequences, more than 30% of them singletons; the top ten hold 0.25% to 0.3%. Input material: cord blood. Receptors were obtained from a newborn girl in good health. Each CDR3 is given with its conserved first and last residue. The D gene is left open where the match is weak. Size is omitted from some rows. Given values are once, few, many or a class for expanded clones.

CDR3aa,CDR3nt,d_gene,j_gene,abundance,v_gene,len
CAISNQTSPGQGAFEQYF,TGTGCCATCAGCAACCAAACCTCTCCGGGACAGGGGGCGTTCGAGCAGTACTTC,TRBD1,TRBJ2-7,.,TRBV10-3,18
CASSSQFLSQLGGSSPLHF,TGTGCCAGCAGTTCCCAATTCTTAAGCCAACTGGGAGGATCTTCACCCCTCCACTTT,.,TRBJ1-6,.,TRBV6-5,19
CASSHTDLLNSPPHF,TGTGCCAGCAGCCATACGGATTTACTTAATTCACCCCCCCACTTT,.,TRBJ1-6,.,TRBV3-1,15
CAISEFSRQETQYF,TGTGCCATCAGTGAGTTCTCCAGGCAAGAGACCCAGTACTTC,.,TRBJ2-5,.,TRBV10-3,14
CASSLNRAQGTQYF,TGTGCCAGCAGCTTAAACAGGGCCCAAGGGACCCAGTACTTC,.,TRBJ2-5,.,TRBV7-2,14
CTSWVGGRDEQYF,TGCACCTCGTGGGTGGGAGGACGCGATGAGCAGTACTTC,.,TRBJ2-7,.,TRBV29-1,13
CSAPGLAGAYEQYF,TGCAGTGCGCCAGGACTAGCGGGAGCCTACGAGCAGTACTTC,TRBD2,TRBJ2-7,many,TRBV20-1,14
CASSLTVSGYGYTF,TGCGCCAGCAGCTTGACAGTATCTGGGTATGGCTACACCTTC,.,TRBJ1-2,.,TRBV5-1,14
CASSLAPLLSEAFF,TGTGCCAGCAGCTTGGCTCCGCTATTGAGTGAAGCTTTCTTT,.,TRBJ1-1,.,TRBV5-6,14
CSARGQGGKSTDTQYF,TGCAGTGCTAGAGGCCAGGGCGGGAAGTCCACAGATACGCAGTATTTT,.,TRBJ2-3,.,TRBV20-1,16
CASSKFSGSRHEQYF,TGCGCCAGCAGCAAATTTAGCGGGAGTCGGCACGAGCAGTACTTC,TRBD2,TRBJ2-7,.,TRBV5-1,15
CASSLLGTGSYEQYF,TGTGCCAGCAGTTTATTGGGTACGGGCTCCTACGAGCAGTACTTC,.,TRBJ2-7,many,TRBV28,15
CASSFGHLSGNTIYF,TGTGCCAGCAGCTTTGGCCACCTCTCTGGAAACACCATATATTTT,.,TRBJ1-3,few,TRBV7-2,15
CASSPGIGRFNTGELFF,TGTGCCAGCAGCCCAGGGATCGGTCGGTTCAACACCGGGGAGCTGTTTTTT,.,TRBJ2-2,.,TRBV3-1,17
CATSRGTGLDEKLFF,TGTGCCACCAGCAGAGGGACAGGACTGGATGAAAAACTGTTTTTT,TRBD1,TRBJ1-4,few,TRBV15,15
CSAPTGTSYERYF,TGCAGTGCTCCGACAGGGACCTCCTACGAGCGGTACTTC,TRBD1,TRBJ2-7,.,TRBV20-1,13
CASSLTAGLQNEQFF,TGTGCCAGCAGTTTAACGGCGGGGTTACAGAATGAGCAGTTCTTC,.,TRBJ2-1,.,TRBV12-3/TRBV12-4,15
CASSEVGTTYEQYF,TGTGCCAGCAGTGAAGTGGGGACAACCTACGAGCAGTACTTC,.,TRBJ2-7,.,TRBV6-1,14
CASSLTSSDEQYF,TGTGCCAGCAGTTTGACTAGCAGCGACGAGCAGTACTTC,TRBD2,TRBJ2-7,many,TRBV12-3/TRBV12-4,13
CASSLQGYNDGQFF,TGCGCCAGCAGCTTGCAGGGTTACAATGATGGGCAGTTCTTC,.,TRBJ2-1,.,TRBV5-1,14
CASSQVSWGGTDTQYF,TGCGCCAGCAGCCAAGTCTCGTGGGGGGGCACAGATACGCAGTATTTT,.,TRBJ2-3,few,TRBV4-1,16
CASSSRVAGNYNEQFF,TGTGCCAGCAGCTCCCGTGTTGCGGGGAACTACAATGAGCAGTTCTTC,.,TRBJ2-1,few,TRBV9,16
CASSPSKDSSYNEQFF,TGTGCCAGCAGCCCGTCGAAGGACAGCTCCTACAATGAGCAGTTCTTC,.,TRBJ2-1,.,TRBV4-2,16
CASSGTMRHQETQYF,TGTGCCAGCAGTGGGACGATGAGACACCAAGAGACCCAGTACTTC,.,TRBJ2-5,.,TRBV25-1,15
CASSLGMTGRNSPLHF,TGTGCCAGCAGCTTAGGGATGACAGGTCGCAATTCACCCCTCCACTTT,.,TRBJ1-6,.,TRBV7-9,16
CASSADSGGTYEQYF,TGTGCCAGCAGTGCTGATTCGGGGGGGACCTACGAGCAGTACTTC,TRBD2,TRBJ2-7,.,TRBV2,15
CASSSGTAGDQPQHF,TGTGCCAGCAGTTCAGGGACAGCCGGAGATCAGCCCCAGCATTTT,TRBD1,TRBJ1-5,few,TRBV6-1,15
CATSDWGVGTDTQYF,TGTGCCACCAGTGACTGGGGCGTCGGCACAGATACGCAGTATTTT,.,TRBJ2-3,.,TRBV24-1,15
CSARGREFFNGQFF,TGCAGTGCTAGGGGGAGGGAGTTTTTCAATGGGCAGTTCTTC,TRBD2,TRBJ2-1,few,TRBV20-1,14
CASSLVPPPAGGTYERYF,TGTGCCAGCAGCTTAGTACCACCGCCAGCGGGAGGGACCTACGAGCGGTACTTC,TRBD2,TRBJ2-7,.,TRBV7-6,18
CAGSRRYNEQFF,TGTGCCGGCAGCCGGCGATACAATGAGCAGTTCTTC,.,TRBJ2-1,.,TRBV3-1,12
CASSHRDRGTTSAGYTF,TGTGCCAGCAGTCACCGGGACAGGGGAACTACTTCTGCTGGCTACACCTTC,TRBD1,TRBJ1-2,few,TRBV12-3/TRBV12-4,17
CASSLRGAEYNEQFF,TGCGCCAGCAGCCTTCGCGGGGCGGAATACAATGAGCAGTTCTTC,.,TRBJ2-1,.,TRBV5-1,15
CASPSGRTDTQYF,TGTGCCAGTCCTAGCGGGAGAACAGATACGCAGTATTTT,TRBD2,TRBJ2-3,.,TRBV6-1,13
CSARVAGGNNEQFF,TGCAGTGCTAGAGTAGCGGGGGGGAACAATGAGCAGTTCTTC,TRBD2,TRBJ2-1,few,TRBV20-1,14
CSARPPGLARDGTQYF,TGCAGTGCTAGACCTCCGGGACTAGCCCGGGATGGTACGCAGTATTTT,TRBD2,TRBJ2-3,few,TRBV20-1,16
CSASTGVYGYTF,TGCAGTGCTAGCACAGGGGTCTATGGCTACACCTTC,TRBD1,TRBJ1-2,few,TRBV20-1,12
CASSVEGGKQPQHF,TGCGCCAGCAGCGTTGAAGGGGGAAAGCAGCCCCAGCATTTT,.,TRBJ1-5,.,TRBV5-1,14
CASRLTSGGWNEQFF,TGTGCCAGCAGGCTAACTAGCGGGGGATGGAATGAGCAGTTCTTC,TRBD2,TRBJ2-1,few,TRBV14,15
CASSVGIGGHYEQYF,TGTGCCAGTAGTGTGGGGATAGGGGGCCACTACGAGCAGTACTTC,TRBD1,TRBJ2-7,.,TRBV19,15
CASSAGSGQPQHF,TGTGCCAGCAGTGCAGGATCAGGTCAGCCCCAGCATTTT,.,TRBJ1-5,few,TRBV11-2,13
CSARPPLAGEYEQYF,TGCAGTGCTAGACCACCTCTAGCGGGGGAGTACGAGCAGTACTTC,TRBD2,TRBJ2-7,few,TRBV20-1,15
CASRFTGGGYEQYF,TGTGCCAGCAGATTTACAGGGGGGGGCTACGAGCAGTACTTC,.,TRBJ2-7,few,TRBV7-2,14
CASRFTGALNSPLHF,TGTGCCAGCAGATTTACAGGGGCTCTTAATTCACCCCTCCACTTT,TRBD1,TRBJ1-6,few,TRBV7-2,15
CASMATSGGLTDTQYF,TGCGCCAGCATGGCTACTAGCGGGGGGCTTACAGATACGCAGTATTTT,TRBD2,TRBJ2-3,.,TRBV5-1,16
CSVGGCRSGETQYF,TGCAGCGTTGGGGGATGTAGGAGTGGGGAGACCCAGTACTTC,.,TRBJ2-5,.,TRBV29-1,14
CSAPNKRVNYGYTF,TGCAGTGCTCCAAACAAGAGGGTTAACTATGGCTACACCTTC,.,TRBJ1-2,.,TRBV20-1,14
CASSRLLGQETQYF,TGTGCCAGCAGCCGCCTACTAGGTCAAGAGACCCAGTACTTC,.,TRBJ2-5,.,TRBV9,14
CASSPARDTYSPLHF,TGTGCCAGCTCACCAGCCCGGGATACATATTCACCCCTCCACTTT,.,TRBJ1-6,once,TRBV18,15
CASSTRDRGRWGTEAFF,TGTGCCAGCAGCACCCGGGACAGGGGGCGATGGGGTACTGAAGCTTTCTTT,TRBD1,TRBJ1-1,.,TRBV28,17
CAWRDRNLYGYTF,TGTGCCTGGAGGGACAGGAACTTATATGGCTACACCTTC,TRBD1,TRBJ1-2,.,TRBV30,13
CATSRDRPVGQGGYEQYF,TGTGCCACCAGCAGAGATAGACCGGTGGGACAGGGTGGTTACGAGCAGTACTTC,TRBD1,TRBJ2-7,few,TRBV15,18
CASRTGLRGGSYNEQFF,TGTGCCAGCAGGACGGGACTCCGAGGGGGATCCTACAATGAGCAGTTCTTC,.,TRBJ2-1,few,TRBV2,17